This TCR beta chain is from a study of blood T cell repertoires in COVID-19. For the study at large: Acute and convalescent COVID-19 specimens originated in the United States, Italy and Spain. T cells, B-cell-depleted T cells, or PBMCs provided the cDNA or gDNA that served as material.

Study processing details: Nucleated cell number was recorded as an estimate derived from reference gene primer amplification. Produced via immunoSEQ multiplex PCR; TCRdb's table is partial and in-frame only. V and J calls and clone size are those listed in that table; D and trimming were worked out from the DNA. This sample carries around 270,000 clones, around 88% of them seen once, and the ten largest clones take 0.75% to 0.9%. Germline CDR1 reads MGHDK; CDR2 reads SYGVNS. Trimming cost V 8 bases and J 12 bases; bases outside gene matches: 16. CDR3 length equals 14 residues. V usage is TRBV25-1 and J usage is TRBJ2-1, with 7 bases fitting TRBD2. The TCR was taken from a man between 25 and 39 years old with acute or convalescent COVID-19. Sample: peripheral blood. This CDR3 is CASAKGTIVAGQFF. The CDR3 DNA reads TGTGCCAGCGCTAAGGGGACTATCGTCGCCGGGCAGTTCTTC.